Here is one TCR beta chain with its context. The target antigen is unknown. This specimen comes from a study of cytomegalovirus exposure and HLA in healthy donors. Study-wide context: From donors who were HLA-typed, an early data release held around 80 million unique TCRs. Findings and caveats of the study: Clonal expansion, a later analysis showed, was greater in HLA-associated TCR beta chains than in equally common others.

PCR involved 60 Vbeta and 13 Jbeta primers. Original methodology: Among the unique TCR beta chains that a later analysis counted, about 81 million in all, some 10 million were shared. Profiling relied on immunoSEQ multiplex PCR, and the TCRdb table lists in-frame clones only, not all of them. V, J and clone size were drawn from that table, and D and trimming were deduced from the DNA. The sample contains approximately 88,000 clones, roughly three quarters of which appear only once. Germline V lookup: CDR1 MDHEN, CDR2 SYDVKM. With 6 bases removed from V and 5 bases from J, the gap between germline ends came to 8 bases. The CDR3 consists of 12 residues.

This receptor was identified in a male donor in good health and CMV-seronegative. The chain carries TRBV28 and TRBJ1-5; D is unresolved. Material: PBMCs. CDR3 loop: CASSLRDQPQHF. The CDR3 DNA reads as TGTGCCAGCAGCTTGAGGGATCAGCCCCAGCATTTT.